Shown below are 9 T cell receptor beta chains from a single sample sequenced in a study of T cell changes during pregnancy in multiple sclerosis. The protocol was immunoSEQ multiplex PCR, while the TCRdb copy is restricted to in-frame clones and leaves out a portion. The sample has 75,000 to 95,000 clones; over 80% are singletons. Material: peripheral blood, obtained after pregnancy. The receptors originated from a female donor with multiple sclerosis, enrolled in a pregnancy study.

This chain uses TRBV19 with TRBJ1-6; the match to TRBD1 covers 8 bases. This CDR3 region has 15 residues. CDR1 is LNHDA, CDR2 SQIVND, per germline (reference sequence). Trimming took 7 bases from V and 14 from J; bases not matched to a gene: 16. In nucleotides, the CDR3 is TGTGCCAGTATGAGGACAGGGAGTTCGGGATCAGCCCTCCACTTT. Translated: CASMRTGSSGSALHF.

This rearrangement joins TRBV10-3 to TRBJ1-3, with no clear D. This CDR3 spans 13 amino acids. The germline gives CDR1 ENHRY, CDR2 SYGVKD. V shed 10 bases and J shed 1 base, with 11 bases lying between them. The CDR3 region has the DNA TGTGCCACCTCTCTAGGTTCTGGAAACACCATATATTTT. Translating gives CATSLGSGNTIYF.

The chain employs TRBV7-3 and TRBJ2-1, with D perhaps matching TRBD2 (5 bases). The CDR3 length is 14 residues. The V gene lost 1 base and the J gene lost 5 bases, with 9 bases spanning the gap. The V gene's germline CDR1 is SGHTA and CDR2 FQGTGA. The CDR3 loop is CASSLMAGDNEQFF. CDR3 nucleotides: TGTGCCAGCAGCTTAATGGCCGGGGACAATGAGCAGTTCTTC.

The V and J genes are TRBV7-8 and TRBJ1-1; D call uncertain. CDR1 SGHVS and CDR2 FQNEAQ come from the germline V gene. The CDR3 contains 13 residues. Trimming shortened V by 4 bases and J by 2 bases, and 8 bases separated the two germline ends. The CDR3 DNA sequence: TGTGCCAGCAGCTCCGACATAAACACTGAAGCTTTCTTT. This encodes CASSSDINTEAFF.

This chain joins TRBV9 and TRBJ1-6; tentatively, D is TRBD1 (5 bases). Trimming shortened V by 3 bases and J by 6 bases, and 13 bases separated the two germline ends. CDR1 and CDR2 from the germline V gene are SGDLS and YYNGEE. CDR3 length: 15 residues. This CDR3 is CASSGRDWPNSPLHF. The CDR3 coding sequence is TGTGCCAGCAGCGGCCGGGACTGGCCTAATTCACCCCTCCACTTT.

The V and J genes are TRBV4-1 and TRBJ2-1; D is unresolved. Germline assignment: CDR1 MGHRA and CDR2 YSYEKL. The CDR3 is 15 residues long. V was clipped by 0 bases and J by 2 bases, with 8 bases between them. The CDR3 nucleotides read TGCGCCAGCAGCCAAGATCCCCAGGCCTACAATGAGCAGTTCTTC. It yields the protein CASSQDPQAYNEQFF.

V usage is TRBV7-9 and J usage is TRBJ1-6; TRBD1 matches at 8 bases. After removal of 8 bases from V and 6 bases from J, the junction contained 6 bases not matched to a gene. CDR1 and CDR2 (germline): SEHNR, FQNEAQ (reference sequence). The CDR3 covers 14 residues. This CDR3 reads CASESGTGNSPLHF. For the CDR3, the DNA is TGTGCCAGCGAATCGGGGACAGGTAATTCACCCCTCCACTTT.

V and J are TRBV5-4 and TRBJ2-1; D might be TRBD1 (6 bases). CDR1 and CDR2 from the germline V gene are SGHNT and YYREEE (reference sequence). This CDR3 comprises 11 residues. The V gene lost 4 bases and the J gene lost 7 bases, with 6 bases spanning the gap. The CDR3 spells CASSQGNEQFF. The CDR3 bases are TGTGCCAGCAGCCAGGGGAATGAGCAGTTCTTC. The entire variable domain, with the rest obtained from reference TRBV5-4 and TRBJ2-1, is as follows: ETGVTQSPTHLIKTRGQQVTLRCSSQSGHNTVSWYQQALGQGPQFIFQYYREEENGRGNFPPRFSGLQFPNYSSELNVNALELDDSALYLCASSQGNEQFFGPGTRLTVL.

The chain is built from TRBV5-1 and TRBJ1-4; no clear D gene. Trimming removed 2 bases from V and 4 bases from J, with 6 bases in between. The V gene's germline CDR1 is SGHRS and CDR2 YFSETQ. The CDR3 is 13 amino acids. The CDR3 DNA reads as TGCGCCAGCAGCTTCTCCCTTAATGAAAAACTGTTTTTT. It yields the protein CASSFSLNEKLFF.